The 17 T cell receptor beta chains below all came from one sample that was sequenced in a study of blood T cell repertoires in COVID-19. The repertoire was sequenced with immunoSEQ multiplex PCR; TCRdb's copy has only in-frame clones and lacks some. The profile covers some 290,000 clones, with around 90% appearing a single time and 0.95% to 1.3% taken by the ten largest. Sequencing was carried out using peripheral blood. These receptors were collected from a woman aged 40 to 50 with COVID-19, enrolled during active disease.

On this clone: A read error may produce the germline difference seen at one junction end. The V and J genes are TRBV29-1 and TRBJ1-1, with 8 bases aligning to TRBD1. The germline V gene encodes CDR1 SQVTM and CDR2 ANQGSEA. This CDR3 is 11 amino acids long. DNA of the CDR3: TGCAGCGTTGACAGGGGGCTGGGGTGGGTCTTT. Translated: CSVDRGLGWVF.

The chain is built from TRBV6-2 or TRBV6-3 and TRBJ1-1; D perhaps matches TRBD1 (6 bases). Germline CDR1 and CDR2: MNHEY and SVGEGT. The V end was cut by 4 bases, the J end by 2 bases, with 11 bases between. CDR3 size: 14 residues. The CDR3 sequence is CASSWGQPNTEAFF. The CDR3 DNA sequence: TGTGCCAGCAGTTGGGGACAACCCAACACTGAAGCTTTCTTT.

This chain joins TRBV10-3 and TRBJ1-4, with D perhaps matching TRBD1 (6 bases). Deletions cut 3 bases from V and 8 bases from J, with 10 bases between. Germline V CDR1 and CDR2: ENHRY, SYGVKD. The CDR3 runs 13 residues. This CDR3 reads CAISDGTKEKLFF. The CDR3 DNA is TGTGCCATCAGTGATGGGACAAAGGAAAAACTGTTTTTT.

The chain couples TRBV7-3 to TRBJ1-2, with 10 nucleotides matching TRBD1. This CDR3 has 13 residues. Germline V gives CDR1 SGHTA, CDR2 FQGTGA. The junction had 0 bases not matched to a gene; V was cut back by 1 base and J by 7 bases. The CDR3 DNA reads as TGTGCCAGCAGCTTAAGACAGGGGGCTGGCTACACCTTC. This encodes CASSLRQGAGYTF.

The chain links TRBV12-3 or TRBV12-4 to TRBJ2-1; D gene ambiguous. This CDR3 spans 13 amino acids. Between the trimmed V and J ends, which lost 2 bases and 5 bases, there was a span of 7 bases. CDR3 DNA sequence: TGTGCCAGCAGTTTATGGCAGGACAATGAGCAGTTCTTC. This translates into CASSLWQDNEQFF.

The chain recombines TRBV24-1 with TRBJ1-2; D is ambiguous. V lost 3 bases and J 3 bases, leaving 10 bases between the germline ends. The CDR3 is 14 residues long. Germline CDR1 and CDR2: KGHDR and SFDVKD. In DNA form, the CDR3 reads TGTGCCACCAGTGATCCGACATCGTACTATGGCTACACCTTC. Amino acid sequence: CATSDPTSYYGYTF.

The gene calls are TRBV7-2 and TRBJ2-1; the D gene is possibly TRBD1 (5 bases). CDR3 length: 15 amino acids. Trimming stripped 5 bases from V and 7 bases from J, with 18 bases between. In germline, CDR1 is SGHTA, CDR2 FQGNSA. The CDR3 DNA is TGTGCCAGCAGCCCCAAGATGGTAGGGGTGAATGAGCAGTTCTTC. Its translation is CASSPKMVGVNEQFF.

The gene calls are TRBV2 and TRBJ1-1; 7 bases map to TRBD1. Trimming removed 5 bases from V and 5 bases from J; junction bases left unmatched: 5. From germline, CDR1 is SNHLY and CDR2 FYNNEI. The CDR3 has 13 residues. In DNA, the CDR3 is TGTGCCAGCAGTTTTACAGGGGAGACTGAAGCTTTCTTT. Amino acids: CASSFTGETEAFF.

The chain links TRBV28 to TRBJ1-5; 8 bases are shared with TRBD1. The CDR3 totals 14 residues. V dropped 7 bases and J dropped 2; count of bases not matched to a gene: 4. The V gene's germline CDR1 is MDHEN and CDR2 SYDVKM. In DNA form, the CDR3 reads TGTGCCAGCAATGACAGGGGAGGCAATCAGCCCCAGCATTTT. Amino acids: CASNDRGGNQPQHF.

The DNA for the CDR3 is TGTGCCAGCAGTCCAGGGGGCCATTATAGCAATCAGCCCCAGCATTTT. The encoded protein is CASSPGGHYSNQPQHF. The rearrangement links TRBV28 to TRBJ1-5; TRBD1 aligns across 8 bases. The junction had 6 bases not matched to a gene; V was cut back by 5 bases and J by 0 bases. The CDR3 length is 16 residues. The germline gives CDR1 MDHEN, CDR2 SYDVKM.

The rearrangement uses TRBV7-2 and TRBJ2-3; D remains unclear. Per the germline V gene, CDR1 is SGHTA and CDR2 is FQGNSA. V dropped 3 bases and J dropped 4 bases, with 11 bases sitting between them. This CDR3 comprises 14 residues. The CDR3 coding sequence is TGTGCCAGCAGCTTCCAGACACCCGCAGATACGCAGTATTTT. Amino acid sequence: CASSFQTPADTQYF.

This chain joins TRBV6-1 and TRBJ2-1; 7 bases agree with TRBD2. CDR3 length: 16 residues. Germline CDR1 MNHNS, CDR2 SASEGT. J lost 8 bases, V lost 2 bases, and 12 bases had no gene match. The CDR3 bases are TGTGCCAGCAGTGAATTTGCGGGAGAGGTTCGGGATGAGCAGTTCTTC. It translates to CASSEFAGEVRDEQFF.

The V and J genes are TRBV5-4 and TRBJ2-5, with TRBD2 matching 8 bases. V lost 4 bases to trimming and J lost 5 bases; unmatched junction nucleotides: 22. Germline-derived CDR1 and CDR2 are SGHNT and YYREEE (reference sequence). The CDR3 covers 19 residues. The CDR3 here is CASSVPVERGTQGGETQYF. CDR3 DNA: TGTGCCAGCAGCGTCCCTGTCGAGCGGGGGACCCAAGGGGGGGAGACCCAGTACTTC.

J is TRBJ2-5 and V is TRBV27, with TRBD2 as a possible D gene (6 bases). There are 14 residues in the CDR3. The ends were cut back, 2 bases at V and 3 bases at J, with 10 bases in the middle. Germline V gene sequence: CDR1 MNHEY, CDR2 SMNVEV (reference sequence). CDR3 nucleotides: TGTGCCAGCAGTTTAGTGGCGGGGAAAGAGACCCAGTACTTC. Translation: CASSLVAGKETQYF.

This chain uses TRBV27 with TRBJ2-1, with D tentatively TRBD2 (5 bases). V lost 4 bases, J lost 6 bases, and 13 bases lay in between. The CDR3 has 14 amino acids. Germline CDR1 is MNHEY and CDR2 is SMNVEV (reference sequence). The CDR3 spells CASSSTTSPNEQFF. The CDR3 coding sequence is TGTGCCAGCAGTTCCACTACTAGTCCCAATGAGCAGTTCTTC.

The genes are TRBV28 and TRBJ2-7; TRBD2 matches 8 bases. Per germline, CDR1 MDHEN and CDR2 SYDVKM. J lost 5 bases, V lost 6 bases, and 9 bases had no gene match. The CDR3 spans 14 residues. The CDR3 protein is CASRPGTSAHEQYF. The CDR3 DNA is TGTGCCAGCAGACCCGGGACTAGTGCCCACGAGCAGTACTTC. The variable domain in full, with the rest retrieved from reference TRBV28 and TRBJ2-7, is DVKVTQSSRYLVKRTGEKVFLECVQDMDHENMFWYRQDPGLGLRLIYFSYDVKMKEKGDIPEGYSVSREKKERFSLILESASTNQTSMYLCASRPGTSAHEQYFGPGTRLTVT.

As concerns this clone: In the same sample, other DNA sequences code for this CDR3. This chain joins TRBV6-2 or TRBV6-3 and TRBJ1-5, with D possibly TRBD1 on 6 matching bases. Trimming took 3 bases from V and 3 from J, leaving 9 bases between them. The CDR3 runs 14 residues. Germline assignment: CDR1 MNHEY and CDR2 SVGEGT. The CDR3 bases are TGTGCCAGCAGTTATGGACAGTACAATCAGCCCCAGCATTTT. Its translation: CASSYGQYNQPQHF.